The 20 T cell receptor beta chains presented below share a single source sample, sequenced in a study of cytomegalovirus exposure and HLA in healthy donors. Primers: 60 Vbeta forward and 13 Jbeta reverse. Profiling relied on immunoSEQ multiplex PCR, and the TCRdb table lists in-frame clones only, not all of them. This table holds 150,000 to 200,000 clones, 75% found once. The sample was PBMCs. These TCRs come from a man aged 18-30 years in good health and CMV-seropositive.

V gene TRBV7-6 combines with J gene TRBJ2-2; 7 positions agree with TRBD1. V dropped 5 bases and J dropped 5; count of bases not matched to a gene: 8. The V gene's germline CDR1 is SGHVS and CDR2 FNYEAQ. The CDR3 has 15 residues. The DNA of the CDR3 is TGTGCCAGCAGCCTATACCGCAGGGGGACCGGGGAGCTGTTTTTT. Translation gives CASSLYRRGTGELFF. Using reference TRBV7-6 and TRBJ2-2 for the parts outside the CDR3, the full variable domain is GAGVSQSPRYKVTKRGQDVALRCDPISGHVSLYWYRQALGQGPEFLTYFNYEAQQDKSGLPNDRFSAERPEGSISTLTIQRTEQRDSAMYRCASSLYRRGTGELFFGEGSRLTVL.

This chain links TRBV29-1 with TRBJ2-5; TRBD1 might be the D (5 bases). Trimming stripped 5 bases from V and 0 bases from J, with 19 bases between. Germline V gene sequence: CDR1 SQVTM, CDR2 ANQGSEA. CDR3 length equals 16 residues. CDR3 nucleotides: TGCAGCGTTCGAGTCAGGGCCGCTTGGTACCAAGAGACCCAGTACTTC. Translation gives CSVRVRAAWYQETQYF.

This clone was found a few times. The CDR3 DNA sequence: TGTGCCACCAGCGGGAGACTAGCCCAGAACAATGAGCAGTTCTTC. Translation: CATSGRLAQNNEQFF. The chain couples TRBV15 to TRBJ2-1; 7 bases fit TRBD2. Unmatched junction bases numbered 9, after V lost 5 bases and J lost 5 bases. The CDR3 contains 15 residues. Per the germline V gene, CDR1 is LNHNV and CDR2 is YYDKDF (reference sequence).

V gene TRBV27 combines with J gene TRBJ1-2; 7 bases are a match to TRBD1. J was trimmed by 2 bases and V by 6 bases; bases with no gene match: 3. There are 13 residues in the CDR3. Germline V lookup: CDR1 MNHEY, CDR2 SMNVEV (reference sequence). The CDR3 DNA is TGTGCCAGCAGCCCGACAGGGAACTATGGCTACACCTTC. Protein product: CASSPTGNYGYTF.

CDR3 sequence reads: CASSMTGSGNTIYF. In DNA form, the CDR3 reads TGTGCCAGCAGTATGACAGGGTCTGGAAACACCATATATTTT. V is TRBV27 and J is TRBJ1-3, with 7 bases identical to TRBD1. This CDR3 is built from 14 residues. V trimming: 5 bases; J trimming: 1 base; junction bases outside the gene matches: 2. CDR1 and CDR2 (germline): MNHEY, SMNVEV (reference sequence).

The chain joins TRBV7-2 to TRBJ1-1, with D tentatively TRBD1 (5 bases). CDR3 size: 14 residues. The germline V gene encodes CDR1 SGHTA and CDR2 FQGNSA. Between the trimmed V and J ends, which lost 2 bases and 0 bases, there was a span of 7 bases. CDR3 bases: TGTGCCAGCAGCTTAACAGGAATGAACACTGAAGCTTTCTTT. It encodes CASSLTGMNTEAFF.

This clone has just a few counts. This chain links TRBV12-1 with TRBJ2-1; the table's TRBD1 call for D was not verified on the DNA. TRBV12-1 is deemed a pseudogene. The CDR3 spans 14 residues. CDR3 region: CARPGTGHYNEQFF. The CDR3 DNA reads TGTGCCAGACCCGGGACAGGGCACTACAATGAGCAGTTCTTC.

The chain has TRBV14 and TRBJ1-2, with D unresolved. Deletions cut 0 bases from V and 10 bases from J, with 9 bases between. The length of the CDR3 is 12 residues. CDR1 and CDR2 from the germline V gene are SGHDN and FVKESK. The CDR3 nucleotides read TGTGCCAGCAGCCAAGATAATGTACTCTACACCTTC. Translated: CASSQDNVLYTF.

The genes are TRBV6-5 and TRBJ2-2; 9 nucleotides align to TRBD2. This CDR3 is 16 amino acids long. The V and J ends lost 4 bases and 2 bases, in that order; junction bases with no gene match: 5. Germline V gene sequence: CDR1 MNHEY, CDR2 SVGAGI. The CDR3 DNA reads TGTGCCAGCAGTTCTGGACTAGCGCAAAACACCGGGGAGCTGTTTTTT. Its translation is CASSSGLAQNTGELFF.

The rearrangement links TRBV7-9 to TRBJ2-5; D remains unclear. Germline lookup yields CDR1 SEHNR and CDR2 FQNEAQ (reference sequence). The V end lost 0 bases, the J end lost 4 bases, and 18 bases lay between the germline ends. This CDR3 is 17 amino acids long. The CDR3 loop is CASSLAAGYGERETQYF. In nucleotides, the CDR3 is TGTGCCAGCAGCTTAGCGGCTGGCTACGGTGAGCGAGAGACCCAGTACTTC.

The CDR3 region has the DNA TGTGCCAGCATGGAGGGTCGCTCCTACGAGCAGTACTTC. Translating it yields CASMEGRSYEQYF. V is TRBV2 and J is TRBJ2-7; a weak D match, TRBD2 (6 bases). Germline V gene sequence: CDR1 SNHLY, CDR2 FYNNEI. The V end lost 7 bases, the J end lost 0 bases, and 10 bases lay between the germline ends. This CDR3 region has 13 residues.

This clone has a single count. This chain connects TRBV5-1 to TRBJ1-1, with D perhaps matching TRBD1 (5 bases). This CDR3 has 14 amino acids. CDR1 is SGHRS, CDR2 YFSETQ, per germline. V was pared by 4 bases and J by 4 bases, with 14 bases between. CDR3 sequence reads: CASSVRRGSTEAFF. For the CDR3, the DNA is TGCGCCAGCAGCGTGCGCCGGGGGAGCACTGAAGCTTTCTTT.

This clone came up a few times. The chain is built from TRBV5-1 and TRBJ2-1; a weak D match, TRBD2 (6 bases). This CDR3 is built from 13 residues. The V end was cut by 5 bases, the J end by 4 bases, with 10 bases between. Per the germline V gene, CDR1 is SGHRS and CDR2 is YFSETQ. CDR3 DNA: TGCGCCAGCAGGGACTACCAATACAATGAGCAGTTCTTC. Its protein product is CASRDYQYNEQFF.

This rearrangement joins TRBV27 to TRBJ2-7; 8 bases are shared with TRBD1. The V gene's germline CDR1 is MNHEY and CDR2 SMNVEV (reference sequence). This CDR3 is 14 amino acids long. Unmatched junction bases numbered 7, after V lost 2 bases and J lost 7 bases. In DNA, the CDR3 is TGTGCCAGCAGTTTAAGTAGGGACAGGCGGGAGCAGTACTTC. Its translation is CASSLSRDRREQYF.

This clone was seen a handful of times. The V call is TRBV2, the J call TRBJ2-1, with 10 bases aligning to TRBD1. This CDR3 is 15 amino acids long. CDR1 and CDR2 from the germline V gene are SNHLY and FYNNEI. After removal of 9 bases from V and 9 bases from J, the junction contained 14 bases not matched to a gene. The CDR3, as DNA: TGTGCCAGTAAACTGCCGGGACAGGGGTTATGTGAGCAGTTCTTC. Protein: CASKLPGQGLCEQFF.

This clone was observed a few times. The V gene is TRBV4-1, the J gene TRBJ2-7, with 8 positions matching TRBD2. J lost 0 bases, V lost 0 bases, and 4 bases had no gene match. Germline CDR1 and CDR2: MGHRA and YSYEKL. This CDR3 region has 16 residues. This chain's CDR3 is CASSQETSVRSYEQYF. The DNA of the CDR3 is TGCGCCAGCAGCCAAGAGACTAGCGTACGCTCCTACGAGCAGTACTTC.

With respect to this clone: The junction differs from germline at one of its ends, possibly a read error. The CDR3 nucleotides are TGCAGTGCAGGGGGCACGGATACGCAGTATTTT. Protein product: CSAGGTDTQYF. The chain employs TRBV20-1 and TRBJ2-3, with 7 bases identical to TRBD1. The CDR3 has 11 amino acids. CDR1 is DFQATT, CDR2 SNEGSKA, per germline (reference sequence).

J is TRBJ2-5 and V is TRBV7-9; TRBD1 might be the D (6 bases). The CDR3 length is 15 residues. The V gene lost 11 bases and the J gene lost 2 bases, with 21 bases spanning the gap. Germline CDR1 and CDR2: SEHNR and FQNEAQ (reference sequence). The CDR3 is CAGTNRDTEQETQYF. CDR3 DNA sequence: TGTGCCGGGACCAACCGGGACACCGAGCAAGAGACCCAGTACTTC. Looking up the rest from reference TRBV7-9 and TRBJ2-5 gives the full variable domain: DTGVSQNPRHKITKRGQNVTFRCDPISEHNRLYWYRQTLGQGPEFLTYFQNEAQLEKSRLLSDRFSAERPKGSFSTLEIQRTEQGDSAMYLCAGTNRDTEQETQYFGPGTRLLVL.

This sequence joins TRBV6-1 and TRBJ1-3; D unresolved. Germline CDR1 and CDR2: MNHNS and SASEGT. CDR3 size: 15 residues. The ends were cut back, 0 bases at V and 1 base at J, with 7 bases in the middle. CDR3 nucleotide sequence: TGTGCCAGCAGTGAAGCTCGGGGATCTGGAAACACCATATATTTT. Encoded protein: CASSEARGSGNTIYF.

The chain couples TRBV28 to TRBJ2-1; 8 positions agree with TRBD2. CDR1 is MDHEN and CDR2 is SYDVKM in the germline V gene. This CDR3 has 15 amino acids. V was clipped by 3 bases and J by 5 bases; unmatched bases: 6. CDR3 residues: CASSLIAGPHNEQFF. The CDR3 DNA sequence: TGTGCCAGCAGTTTGATAGCGGGGCCTCACAATGAGCAGTTCTTC.